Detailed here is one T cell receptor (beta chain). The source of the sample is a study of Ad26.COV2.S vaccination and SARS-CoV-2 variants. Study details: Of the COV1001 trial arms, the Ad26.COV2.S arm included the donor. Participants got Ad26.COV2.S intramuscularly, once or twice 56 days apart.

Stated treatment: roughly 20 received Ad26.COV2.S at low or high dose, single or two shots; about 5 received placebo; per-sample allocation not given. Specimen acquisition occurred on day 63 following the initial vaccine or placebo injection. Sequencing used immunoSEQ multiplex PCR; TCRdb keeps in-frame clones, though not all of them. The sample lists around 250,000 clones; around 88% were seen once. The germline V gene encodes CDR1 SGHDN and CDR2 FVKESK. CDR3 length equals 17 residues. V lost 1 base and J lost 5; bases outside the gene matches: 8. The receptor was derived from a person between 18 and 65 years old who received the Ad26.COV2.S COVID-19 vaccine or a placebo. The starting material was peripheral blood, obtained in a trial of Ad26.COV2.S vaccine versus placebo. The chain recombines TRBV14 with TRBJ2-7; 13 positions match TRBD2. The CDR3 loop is CASSQGWTSGRIHEQYV. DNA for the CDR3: TGTGCCAGCAGCCAAGGGTGGACTAGCGGGAGAATCCACGAGCAGTACGTC.